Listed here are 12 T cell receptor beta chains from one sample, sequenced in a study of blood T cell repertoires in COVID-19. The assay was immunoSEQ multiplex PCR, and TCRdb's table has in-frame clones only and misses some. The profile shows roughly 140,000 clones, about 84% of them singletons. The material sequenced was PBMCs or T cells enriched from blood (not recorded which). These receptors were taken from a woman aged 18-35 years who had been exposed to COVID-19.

The CDR3 protein is CASSMETGNQPQHF. In DNA form, the CDR3 reads TGTGCCAGTAGTATGGAGACGGGAAATCAGCCCCAGCATTTT. V is TRBV19 and J is TRBJ1-5; D is ambiguous. CDR1 LNHDA and CDR2 SQIVND come from the germline V gene (reference sequence). The V and J ends lost 3 bases and 4 bases respectively, with 10 bases between them. The length of the CDR3 is 14 residues.

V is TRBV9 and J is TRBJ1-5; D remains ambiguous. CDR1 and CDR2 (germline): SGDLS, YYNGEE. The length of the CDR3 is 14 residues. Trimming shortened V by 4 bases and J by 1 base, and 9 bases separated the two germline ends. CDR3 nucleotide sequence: TGTGCCAGCAGCCCGGGGTTGAGCAATCAGCCCCAGCATTTT. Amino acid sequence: CASSPGLSNQPQHF.

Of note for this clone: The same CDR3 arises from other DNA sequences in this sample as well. CDR3 DNA sequence: TGTGCCAGCAGCTTTAGTCTTGCTGGGGCCAACGTCCTGACTTTC. It specifies CASSFSLAGANVLTF. The chain has TRBV5-8 and TRBJ2-6; the D is unclear. V lost 2 bases and J lost 2, with 8 bases in between. This CDR3 spans 15 amino acids. Germline values: CDR1 SGHTS, CDR2 YDEGEE.

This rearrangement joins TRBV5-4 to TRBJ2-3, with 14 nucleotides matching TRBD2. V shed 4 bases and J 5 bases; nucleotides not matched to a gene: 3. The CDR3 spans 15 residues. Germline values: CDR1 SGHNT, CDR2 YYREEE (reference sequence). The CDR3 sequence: CASSLGLAGGDTQYF. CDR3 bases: TGTGCCAGCAGCCTTGGACTAGCGGGAGGAGATACGCAGTATTTT. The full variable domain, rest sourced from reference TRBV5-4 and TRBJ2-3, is ETGVTQSPTHLIKTRGQQVTLRCSSQSGHNTVSWYQQALGQGPQFIFQYYREEENGRGNFPPRFSGLQFPNYSSELNVNALELDDSALYLCASSLGLAGGDTQYFGPGTRLTVL.

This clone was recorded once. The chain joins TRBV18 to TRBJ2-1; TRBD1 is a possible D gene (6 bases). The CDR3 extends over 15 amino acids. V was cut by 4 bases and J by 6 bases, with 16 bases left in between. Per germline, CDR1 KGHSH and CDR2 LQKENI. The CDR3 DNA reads TGTGCCAGCTCACAGATCGAGGGGGTGATCAATGAGCAGTTCTTC. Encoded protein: CASSQIEGVINEQFF.

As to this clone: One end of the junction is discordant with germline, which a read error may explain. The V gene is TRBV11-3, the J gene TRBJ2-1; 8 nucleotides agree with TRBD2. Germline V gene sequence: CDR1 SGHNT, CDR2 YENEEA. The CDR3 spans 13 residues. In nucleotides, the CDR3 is TGTGCCAGCAGTTTAGCGGGAAATAATGAGCAGTTCTTC. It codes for CASSLAGNNEQFF.

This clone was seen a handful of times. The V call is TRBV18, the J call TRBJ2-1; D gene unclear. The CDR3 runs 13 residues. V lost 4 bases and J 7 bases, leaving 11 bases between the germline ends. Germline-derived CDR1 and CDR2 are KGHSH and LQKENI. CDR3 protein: CASSLSPRNEQFF. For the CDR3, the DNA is TGTGCCAGCTCACTTTCCCCACGGAATGAGCAGTTCTTC.

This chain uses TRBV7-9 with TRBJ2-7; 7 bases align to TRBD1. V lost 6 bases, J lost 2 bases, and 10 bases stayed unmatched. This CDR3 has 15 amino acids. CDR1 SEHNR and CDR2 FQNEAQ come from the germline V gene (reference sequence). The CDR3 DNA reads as TGTGCCAGCAGTTCCCCAGGGGGTCCGGCCTACGAGCAGTACTTC. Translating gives CASSSPGGPAYEQYF.

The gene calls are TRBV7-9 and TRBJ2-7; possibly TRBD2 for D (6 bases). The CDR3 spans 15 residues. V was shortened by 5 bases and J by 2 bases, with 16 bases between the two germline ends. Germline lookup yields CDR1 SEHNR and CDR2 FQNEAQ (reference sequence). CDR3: CASSPPGGGAYEQYF. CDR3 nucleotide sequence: TGTGCCAGCAGCCCCCCGGGCGGCGGGGCCTACGAGCAGTACTTC.

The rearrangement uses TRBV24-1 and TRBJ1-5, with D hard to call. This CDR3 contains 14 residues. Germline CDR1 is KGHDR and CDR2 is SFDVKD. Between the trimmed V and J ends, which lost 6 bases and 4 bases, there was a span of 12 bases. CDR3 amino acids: CATSSSAGNQPQHF. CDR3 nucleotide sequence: TGTGCCACCAGTTCATCGGCAGGTAATCAGCCCCAGCATTTT.

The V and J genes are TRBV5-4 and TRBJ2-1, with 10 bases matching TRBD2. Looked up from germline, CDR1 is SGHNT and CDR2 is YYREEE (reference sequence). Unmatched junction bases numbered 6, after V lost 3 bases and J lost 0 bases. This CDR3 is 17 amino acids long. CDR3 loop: CASSSKTSGYSYNEQFF. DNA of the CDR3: TGTGCCAGCAGCTCAAAGACTAGCGGGTACTCCTACAATGAGCAGTTCTTC.

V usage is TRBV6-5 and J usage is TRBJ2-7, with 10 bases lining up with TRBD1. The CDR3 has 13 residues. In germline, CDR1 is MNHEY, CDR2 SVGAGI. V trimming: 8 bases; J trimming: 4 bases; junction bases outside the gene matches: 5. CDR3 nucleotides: TGTGCCAGCGAGACAGGGGGCTATTACGAGCAGTACTTC. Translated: CASETGGYYEQYF.